This TCR beta chain was found in a study of cytomegalovirus exposure and HLA in healthy donors. V lost 5 bases, J lost 3 bases, and 5 bases stayed unmatched. The germline gives CDR1 SEHNR, CDR2 FQNEAQ (reference sequence). There are 14 residues in the CDR3. The PCR contained 60 Vbeta and 13 Jbeta primers. Original processing methods: Later, an analysis found 75 million to 90 million unique TCR beta chains, and approximately 10 million of these were shared. Some clones are missing from TCRdb's copy, which holds only in-frame ones; the method was immunoSEQ multiplex PCR. D and trimming come from the DNA, and the V and J calls and clone size come from that table. The data show 65,000 to 95,000 clones, and the top ten clones hold 1.3% to 1.5%.

The source is a woman aged 60-70 years in good health and CMV-seronegative. This chain uses TRBV7-9 with TRBJ1-1; 8 nucleotides align to TRBD1. The sample taken for sequencing was PBMCs. CDR3: CASSPQGGDTEAFF. For the CDR3, the DNA is TGTGCCAGCAGCCCACAGGGGGGGGACACTGAAGCTTTCTTT.